This TCR beta chain was sequenced for a study of blood T cell repertoires in COVID-19. Germline CDR1 and CDR2: SGHTA and FQGNSA. After removal of 3 bases from V and 4 bases from J, the junction contained 11 bases not matched to a gene. This CDR3 contains 16 residues. As processed by the authors: Reference gene primer amplification gave nucleated cell count estimates. Clones were sequenced by immunoSEQ multiplex PCR, and TCRdb holds only the in-frame ones, with some missing. The V and J calls and clone size were taken over from that table, and D and trimming were inferred from the DNA. The repertoire has around 300,000 clones, approximately 80% of them found once; the top ten carry around 3.9%.

Material for sequencing was peripheral blood. The receptor's source is a woman aged 50 to 65 with active or convalescent COVID-19. This chain joins TRBV7-2 and TRBJ2-5; 7 nucleotides match TRBD2. CDR3 DNA sequence: TGTGCCAGCAGCTTTAATGCGGGAGTGTTAGGAGAGACCCAGTACTTC. Translated: CASSFNAGVLGETQYF.